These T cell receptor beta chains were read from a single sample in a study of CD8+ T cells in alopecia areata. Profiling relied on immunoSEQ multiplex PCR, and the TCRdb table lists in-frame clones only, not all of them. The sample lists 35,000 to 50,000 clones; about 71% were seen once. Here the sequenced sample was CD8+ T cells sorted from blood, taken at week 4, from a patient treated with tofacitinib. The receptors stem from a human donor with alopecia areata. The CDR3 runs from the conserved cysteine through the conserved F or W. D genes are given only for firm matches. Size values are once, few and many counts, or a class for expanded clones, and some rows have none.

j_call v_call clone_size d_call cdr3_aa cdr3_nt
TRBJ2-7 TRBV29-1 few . CSVEGGGTDSYEQYF TGCAGCGTTGAGGGAGGTGGGACGGACTCCTACGAGCAGTACTTC
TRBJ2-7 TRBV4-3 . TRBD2 CASSQGGTSGYEQYF TGCGCCAGCAGCCAAGGGGGGACTAGCGGCTACGAGCAGTACTTC
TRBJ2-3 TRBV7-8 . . CASSLAQGTDTQYF TGTGCCAGCAGCTTAGCGCAGGGCACAGATACGCAGTATTTT
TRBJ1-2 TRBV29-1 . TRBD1 CSVEVRDRSNYGYTF TGCAGCGTTGAAGTCCGGGACAGGAGTAACTATGGCTACACCTTC
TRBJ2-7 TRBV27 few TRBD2 CASSPGGGSYEQYF TGTGCCAGCAGTCCGGGAGGCGGGTCCTACGAGCAGTACTTC
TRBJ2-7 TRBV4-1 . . CASSQVLQGGFEQYF TGCGCCAGCAGCCAAGTTCTCCAGGGGGGATTCGAGCAGTACTTC
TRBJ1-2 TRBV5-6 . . CASSPWGGPPIADYGYTF TGTGCCAGCAGCCCATGGGGTGGGCCTCCCATCGCGGACTATGGCTACACCTTC
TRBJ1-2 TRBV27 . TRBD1 CASSPLQGNYGYTF TGTGCCAGCAGTCCTCTACAGGGGAACTATGGCTACACCTTC
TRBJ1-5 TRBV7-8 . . CASSLLNQPQHF TGTGCCAGCAGCTTGCTTAATCAGCCCCAGCATTTT
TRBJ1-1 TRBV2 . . CASSEKTEAFF TGTGCCAGCAGTGAAAAGACTGAAGCTTTCTTT
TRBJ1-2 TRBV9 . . CASSGGLTYGYTF TGTGCCAGCAGCGGAGGACTGACCTATGGCTACACCTTC
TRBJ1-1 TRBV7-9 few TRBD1 CASSIPGQGMNTEAFF TGTGCCAGCAGTATCCCGGGACAGGGGATGAACACTGAAGCTTTCTTT
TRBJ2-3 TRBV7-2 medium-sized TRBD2 CASCRAGATDTQYF TGTGCCAGCTGTAGAGCGGGGGCCACAGATACGCAGTATTTT
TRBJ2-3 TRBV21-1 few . CASSKEGPGTDTQYF TGTGCCAGCAGCAAAGAAGGTCCAGGGACAGATACGCAGTATTTT
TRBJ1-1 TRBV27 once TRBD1 CASSLGGRAGTEAFF TGTGCCAGCTCGTTAGGGGGCCGGGCGGGCACTGAAGCTTTCTTT
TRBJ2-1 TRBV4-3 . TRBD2 CASSLGTSKDNEQFF TGCGCCAGCAGCCTAGGGACTAGCAAGGACAATGAGCAGTTCTTC
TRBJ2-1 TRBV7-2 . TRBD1 CASSPGTGGYNEQFF TGTGCCAGCAGCCCCGGGACAGGGGGCTACAATGAGCAGTTCTTC
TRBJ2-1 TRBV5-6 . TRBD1 CASSPTGQGIYNEQFF TGTGCCAGCAGCCCAACCGGACAGGGCATCTACAATGAGCAGTTCTTC
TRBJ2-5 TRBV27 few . CASGPGTTQYF TGTGCCAGCGGACCCGGGACAACCCAGTACTTC
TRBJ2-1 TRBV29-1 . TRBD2 CSVSGGALGYNEQFF TGCAGCGTCAGCGGGGGGGCTTTGGGCTACAATGAGCAGTTCTTC
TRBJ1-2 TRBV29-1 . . CSVEKGSNYGYTF TGCAGCGTTGAGAAGGGAAGTAACTATGGCTACACCTTC
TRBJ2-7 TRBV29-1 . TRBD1 CSVESGTGGYEQYF TGCAGCGTTGAGTCCGGGACAGGGGGCTACGAGCAGTACTTC
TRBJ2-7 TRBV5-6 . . CASSFMRGLYYEQYF TGTGCCAGCAGCTTTATGAGAGGACTATACTACGAGCAGTACTTC
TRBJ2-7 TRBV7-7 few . CASSSGGGYEQYF TGTGCCAGCAGCTCCGGGGGCGGTTACGAGCAGTACTTC
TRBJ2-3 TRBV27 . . CASSFSGRWISGTHTQYF TGTGCCAGCAGTTTCTCTGGACGGTGGATATCTGGGACTCATACGCAGTATTTT
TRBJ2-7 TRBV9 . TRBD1 CASSVGWGTESYEQYF TGTGCCAGCAGCGTAGGGTGGGGGACAGAATCCTACGAGCAGTACTTC
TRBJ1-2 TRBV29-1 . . CSVRGTGGGTLGYTF TGCAGCGTGAGGGGCACAGGCGGGGGAACCCTTGGCTACACCTTC
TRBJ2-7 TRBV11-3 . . CASSLVGRGEQYF TGTGCCAGCAGCTTAGTCGGCAGGGGCGAGCAGTACTTC
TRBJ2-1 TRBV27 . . CASSLGREQFF TGTGCCAGCAGTTTGGGACGGGAGCAGTTCTTC
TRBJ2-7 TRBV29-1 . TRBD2 CSVEGIAGDAYEQYF TGCAGCGTTGAAGGAATAGCGGGGGACGCCTACGAGCAGTACTTC
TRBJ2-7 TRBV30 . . CAWSIGTRNSYEQYF TGTGCCTGGAGTATCGGGACAAGGAACTCCTACGAGCAGTACTTC
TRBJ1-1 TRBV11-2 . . CASSLVSPEAFF TGTGCCAGCAGCTTAGTTTCCCCTGAAGCTTTCTTT
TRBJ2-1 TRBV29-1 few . CSVDSYNEQFF TGCAGCGTTGACAGTTACAATGAGCAGTTCTTC
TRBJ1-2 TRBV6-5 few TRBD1 CASSLDRGRRGYTF TGCGCCAGCAGCCTTGACAGGGGGCGGAGAGGCTACACCTTC
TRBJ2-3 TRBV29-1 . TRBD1 CSVVEPGQGATDTQYF TGCAGCGTTGTGGAACCGGGACAGGGTGCGACAGATACGCAGTATTTT
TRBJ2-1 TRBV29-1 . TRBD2 CSIGPSGGAAQSYNEQFF TGCAGCATCGGTCCTAGCGGGGGGGCGGCACAGTCCTACAATGAGCAGTTCTTC
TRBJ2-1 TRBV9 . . CASSPGDNYNEQFF TGTGCCAGCAGCCCGGGGGACAACTACAATGAGCAGTTCTTC
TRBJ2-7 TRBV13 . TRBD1 CASSDWGQGVEQYF TGTGCCAGCAGCGACTGGGGACAGGGGGTCGAGCAGTACTTC
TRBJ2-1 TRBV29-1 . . CSVSHNEQFF TGCAGCGTTTCCCACAATGAGCAGTTCTTC
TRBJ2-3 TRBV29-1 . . CSVFMTDTQYF TGCAGCGTCTTTATGACAGATACGCAGTATTTT
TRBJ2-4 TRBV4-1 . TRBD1 CASSPTGTIQYF TGCGCCAGCAGCCCGACAGGGACCATTCAGTACTTC
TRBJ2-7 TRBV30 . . CAWSRRDDEQYF TGTGCCTGGAGTCGCCGGGACGACGAGCAGTACTTC
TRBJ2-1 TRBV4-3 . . CASSPSRSSGTRQFF TGCGCCAGCAGCCCGAGCCGTTCGTCCGGGACCCGGCAGTTCTTC
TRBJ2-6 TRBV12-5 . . CASANNVLTF TGTGCTAGCGCGAACAACGTCCTGACTTTC
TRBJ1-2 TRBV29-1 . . CSVEEPSTNYGYTF TGCAGCGTTGAAGAGCCGTCGACCAACTATGGCTACACCTTC
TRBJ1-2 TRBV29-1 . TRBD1 CSVEDFLGTGGVEYGYTF TGCAGCGTTGAAGATTTTCTGGGGACAGGGGGAGTGGAGTATGGCTACACCTTC
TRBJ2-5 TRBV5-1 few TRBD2 CASSRRVDGGEETQYF TGCGCCAGCAGCCGCCGGGTCGACGGGGGGGAAGAGACCCAGTACTTC
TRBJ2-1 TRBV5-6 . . CASSLAEWGTEHNEQFF TGTGCCAGCAGCTTGGCCGAGTGGGGAACAGAACACAATGAGCAGTTCTTC
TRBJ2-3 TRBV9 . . CASSPASTDTQYF TGTGCCAGCAGCCCTGCCTCCACAGATACGCAGTATTTT
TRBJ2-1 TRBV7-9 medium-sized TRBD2 CASHAGGGNEQFF TGTGCCAGCCATGCGGGGGGTGGAAATGAGCAGTTCTTC
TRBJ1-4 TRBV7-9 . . CASSDSRGSSEKLFF TGTGCCAGCAGCGACTCAAGGGGGTCGAGCGAAAAACTGTTTTTT
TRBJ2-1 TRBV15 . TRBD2 CATSRDVGRGVENEQFF TGTGCCACCAGCAGAGATGTTGGGCGGGGGGTAGAGAATGAGCAGTTCTTC
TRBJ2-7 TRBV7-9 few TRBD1 CASSSPGQPYEQYF TGTGCCAGCAGCTCCCCGGGACAGCCCTACGAGCAGTACTTC
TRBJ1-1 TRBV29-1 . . CSVEGAEAFF TGCAGCGTTGAGGGGGCTGAAGCTTTCTTT